These T cell receptor beta chains were read from a single sample in a study of shared clonotypes between healthy human individuals. Method: immunoSEQ multiplex PCR; TCRdb's copy keeps in-frame clones and lacks some. In the table there are around 550,000 clones, 90% to 97% of which are singletons. The sample taken for sequencing was naive CD4+ T cells sorted from blood. The source of these receptors is a woman in her twenties or thirties in good health. CDR3s include the opening cysteine and the closing phenylalanine or tryptophan. A D gene is named only where the DNA matches it firmly. Clone size, where shown, is once, few, many, or a class for clones that have expanded.

- - TRBJ1-5 TRBV28 CASSLFTNQPQHF TGTGCCAGCAGTTTGTTCACCAATCAGCCCCAGCATTTT
TRBD2 - TRBJ2-3 TRBV28 CASSLSSGSKTDTQYF TGTGCCAGCAGTTTATCGAGCGGGAGTAAGACAGATACGCAGTATTTT
- - TRBJ1-1 TRBV19 CASSEGLYTEAFF TGTGCCAGTAGTGAGGGGTTGTACACTGAAGCTTTCTTT
- - TRBJ1-3 TRBV27 CASSSLSGNTIYF TGTGCCAGCAGTTCGCTCTCTGGAAACACCATATATTTT
- - TRBJ2-3 TRBV29-1 CSVEGDPRGTDTQYF TGCAGCGTTGAAGGGGACCCAAGAGGGACAGATACGCAGTATTTT
TRBD2 - TRBJ2-1 TRBV2 CASSGTLAGGQFF TGTGCCAGCAGTGGTACTCTAGCGGGAGGGCAGTTCTTC
TRBD1 - TRBJ2-5 TRBV19 CASSTPGQGGVTQYF TGTGCCAGTAGTACCCCGGGACAGGGAGGTGTGACCCAGTACTTC
TRBD1 - TRBJ2-7 TRBV27 CATRPSPGQGRQYF TGTGCCACAAGACCGTCCCCGGGACAGGGGCGGCAGTACTTC
TRBD1 - TRBJ1-2 TRBV7-9 CASSPGQGYGYTF TGTGCCAGCAGCCCTGGACAGGGGTATGGCTACACCTTC
- once TRBJ2-5 TRBV6-1 CASSSGLQETQYF TGTGCCAGCAGTAGCGGACTCCAAGAGACCCAGTACTTC
TRBD2 - TRBJ2-1 TRBV29-1 CSALAGGAYNEQFF TGCAGCGCATTAGCGGGAGGAGCCTACAATGAGCAGTTCTTC
TRBD2 - TRBJ2-5 TRBV29-1 CSGQPGGARETQYF TGCAGCGGCCAGCCGGGAGGGGCCAGAGAGACCCAGTACTTC
- - TRBJ1-5 TRBV28 CASSLYHGAQPQHF TGTGCCAGCAGTTTATATCACGGTGCTCAACCCCAGCATTTT
- once TRBJ2-7 TRBV5-1 CASSLSEYEQYF TGCGCCAGCAGCTTGAGCGAGTACGAGCAGTACTTC
TRBD2 - TRBJ2-5 TRBV7-9 CASSPSRGRTPETQYF TGTGCCAGCAGCCCTTCGCGCGGGAGGACCCCGGAGACCCAGTACTTC
- - TRBJ1-5 TRBV18 CASSPGPAGPQHF TGTGCCAGCTCACCAGGCCCCGCGGGGCCCCAGCATTTT
- - TRBJ2-7 TRBV11-2 CASSPRALTPYEQYF TGTGCCAGCAGCCCCCGGGCCCTAACCCCCTACGAGCAGTACTTC
- - TRBJ1-1 TRBV5-1 CASSLKGETEAFF TGCGCCAGCAGCTTGAAAGGGGAAACTGAAGCTTTCTTT
TRBD2 - TRBJ2-1 TRBV28 CASSQAGGLSSYNEQFF TGTGCCAGCAGTCAAGCGGGAGGCTTGAGCTCCTACAATGAGCAGTTCTTC
- - TRBJ1-2 TRBV18 CASSPRDTNYGYTF TGTGCCAGCTCACCGCGGGACACAAACTATGGCTACACCTTC
- - TRBJ2-3 TRBV15 CATSRDMGGGNTQYF TGTGCCACCAGCAGAGACATGGGAGGGGGAAATACGCAGTATTTT
- - TRBJ1-1 TRBV6-5 CASSRPGAEAFF TGTGCCAGCAGCCGCCCCGGCGCTGAAGCTTTCTTT
- - TRBJ1-1 TRBV5-1 CASSWTETSTEAFF TGCGCCAGCAGCTGGACGGAGACGAGCACTGAAGCTTTCTTT
- - TRBJ2-7 TRBV5-6 CASSLLGQGSSYEQYF TGTGCCAGCAGCTTGCTTGGTCAGGGGAGCTCCTACGAGCAGTACTTC
- - TRBJ1-5 TRBV7-3 CASSWRTDSNQPQHF TGTGCCAGCAGCTGGCGGACAGATAGCAATCAGCCCCAGCATTTT
- - TRBJ2-1 TRBV4-1 CASSQASRSGSYNEQFF TGCGCCAGCAGCCAAGCATCCCGGAGCGGCTCCTACAATGAGCAGTTCTTC
- once TRBJ2-3 TRBV5-1 CASSPLKSTDTQYF TGCGCCAGCAGCCCACTAAAGTCCACAGATACGCAGTATTTT
TRBD1 - TRBJ2-1 TRBV11-2 CASSLDRANEQFF TGTGCCAGCAGCCTCGACAGGGCCAATGAGCAGTTCTTC
- - TRBJ1-2 TRBV19 CASSIRSLGRLSGYTF TGTGCCAGTAGTATTCGAAGTCTGGGACGGCTGTCGGGCTACACCTTC
TRBD2 once TRBJ2-1 TRBV27 CASSGAGAVNNEQFF TGTGCCAGCAGTGGAGCGGGAGCCGTCAACAATGAGCAGTTCTTC
TRBD1 - TRBJ1-5 TRBV19 CASSIDRQGAYSNQPQHF TGTGCCAGTAGTATAGACAGGCAGGGGGCCTATAGCAATCAGCCCCAGCATTTT
- once TRBJ1-5 TRBV27 CASSLAPAGDRQPQHF TGTGCCAGCAGTTTAGCCCCCGCAGGGGATCGGCAGCCCCAGCATTTT
- - TRBJ1-1 TRBV5-1 CASSLGHQNTEAFF TGCGCCAGCAGCTTGGGACACCAGAACACTGAAGCTTTCTTT
- - TRBJ1-2 TRBV6-1 CASSRDPHGYTF TGTGCCAGCAGTCGGGACCCTCATGGCTACACCTTC
- - TRBJ1-4 TRBV14 CASSVRGGAFNEKLFF TGTGCCAGCAGCGTCCGGGGAGGGGCCTTTAATGAAAAACTGTTTTTT
- - TRBJ2-4 TRBV14 CASSQAGRGWSIQYF TGTGCCAGCAGCCAAGCGGGAAGGGGATGGAGCATTCAGTACTTC
- - TRBJ2-4 TRBV5-1 CASSSTVFKNIQYF TGCGCCAGCAGCTCGACAGTTTTCAAAAACATTCAGTACTTC
- - TRBJ1-2 TRBV28 CASSPGYGYTF TGTGCCAGCAGCCCGGGTTATGGCTACACCTTC
TRBD1 - TRBJ1-2 TRBV28 CASTLQQGALGGGYTF TGTGCCAGCACCTTACAACAGGGGGCCCTAGGAGGTGGCTACACCTTC
- - TRBJ1-1 TRBV6-5 CASSYHPRGGTEAFF TGTGCCAGCAGTTACCACCCCCGGGGGGGCACTGAAGCTTTCTTT
TRBD2 - TRBJ2-1 TRBV5-4 CASSFVAGANYNEQFF TGTGCCAGCAGCTTCGTAGCGGGAGCTAACTACAATGAGCAGTTCTTC
- - TRBJ2-7 TRBV7-2 CASSLSGVEQYF TGTGCCAGCAGCTTATCTGGGGTCGAGCAGTACTTC
- - TRBJ1-2 TRBV7-9 CASRRQSYGYTF TGTGCCAGCAGAAGACAGTCCTATGGCTACACCTTC
- - TRBJ2-2 TRBV7-3 CASSLMSRPNTGELFF TGTGCCAGCAGCTTAATGTCCAGGCCGAACACCGGGGAGCTGTTTTTT
TRBD2 - TRBJ2-1 TRBV18 CASSTYGTSGRLEQFF TGTGCCAGTTCAACCTATGGGACTAGCGGGAGACTTGAGCAGTTCTTC
- - TRBJ1-2 TRBV9 CASSVDGSYGYGYTF TGTGCCAGCAGCGTAGATGGATCATATGGCTATGGCTACACCTTC
- - TRBJ1-6 TRBV27 CASSFTGKSPLHF TGTGCCAGCAGTTTTACAGGGAAATCACCCCTCCACTTT
- - TRBJ1-2 TRBV6-5 CASSYVDKNYGYTF TGTGCCAGCAGTTACGTGGACAAGAACTATGGCTACACCTTC
TRBD1 - TRBJ1-4 TRBV28 CASSSGTASSKLFF TGTGCCAGCAGTTCCGGGACAGCCTCTTCAAAACTGTTTTTT
TRBD2 - TRBJ2-1 TRBV4-2 CASSQGTSGRIDEQFF TGTGCCAGCAGCCAAGGGACTAGCGGGAGAATCGATGAGCAGTTCTTC
- - TRBJ2-3 TRBV20-1 CSATFGTTQYF TGCAGTGCTACGTTTGGCACGACGCAGTATTTT
TRBD2 - TRBJ2-1 TRBV4-1 CASSQEGGRLAGYNEQFF TGCGCCAGCAGCCAAGAGGGAGGTAGACTAGCGGGGTACAATGAGCAGTTCTTC
TRBD2 once TRBJ2-2 TRBV14 CASSQVLAGGSTGELFF TGTGCCAGCAGCCAAGTATTAGCGGGAGGATCCACCGGGGAGCTGTTTTTT
- - TRBJ2-7 TRBV5-6 CASSAGQGAYEQYF TGTGCCAGCAGCGCGGGTCAAGGGGCCTACGAGCAGTACTTC
TRBD2 - TRBJ2-7 TRBV18 CASSPPGGGTVYEQYF TGTGCCAGCTCACCACCGGGCGGGGGGACCGTCTACGAGCAGTACTTC